The 9 T cell receptor beta chains below all came from one sample that was sequenced in a study of T cells expressing NK-cell markers. TCRdb re-called the 5' RACE reads and catalogs CDR3 proteins one per entry, DNA excluded. In all, the sample yields 250,000 to 300,000 distinct CDR3 sequences. The sequenced sample consisted of blood T cells: a sorted CD56 or NKG2C T cell subset, CD4+ or CD8+ T cells, or bulk PBMC T cells (not recorded which). The receptors were sampled from a woman between 18 and 70 years old in good health.

The chain uses TRBV5-1 and TRBJ2-2. Germline V lookup: CDR1 SGHRS, CDR2 YFSETQ. The CDR3 extends over 16 amino acids. The CDR3 reads CASSLGWNQATGELFF.

The chain uses TRBV12-3 or TRBV12-4 and TRBJ2-1. CDR3 length equals 14 residues. CDR3 protein: CASSLDTEAGEQFF.

This sequence joins TRBV20-1 and TRBJ2-1; absent DNA, TCRdb's TRBD1 call cannot be checked. This CDR3 has 15 amino acids. CDR1 is DFQATT and CDR2 is SNEGSKA in the germline V gene (reference sequence). The CDR3 region is CSARDGARARGEQFF.

V usage is TRBV12-3 or TRBV12-4 and J usage is TRBJ1-3; lacking DNA, the TRBD1 call made by TCRdb goes unchecked. This CDR3 is 14 amino acids long. The chain's CDR3 is CASRTGVSGNTIYF.

The V gene is TRBV20-1, the J gene TRBJ1-5; the TRBD1 assignment by TCRdb is unverifiable without DNA. The CDR3 covers 15 residues. Germline assignment: CDR1 DFQATT and CDR2 SNEGSKA (reference sequence). CDR3 sequence reads: CSAREIPSFNQPQHF.

The genes are TRBV24-1 and TRBJ1-4. The CDR3 sequence is 13 residues long. CDR1 is KGHDR and CDR2 is SFDVKD in the germline V gene. CDR3: CATSQGDSGKLFF.

The CDR3 sequence: CASSLVGTSGYNEQFF. The rearrangement links TRBV5-1 to TRBJ2-1; no DNA is available, so the TRBD2 call from TCRdb remains unchecked. The V gene's germline CDR1 is SGHRS and CDR2 YFSETQ. The length of the CDR3 is 16 residues.

The chain has TRBV20-1 and TRBJ2-7; TCRdb outputs TRBD2, but without DNA this stays unchecked. The CDR3 extends over 13 amino acids. CDR1 DFQATT and CDR2 SNEGSKA come from the germline V gene (reference sequence). The CDR3: CSAREDYYGEQYF.

This chain joins TRBV9 and TRBJ1-4; as DNA is missing, the TRBD1 call by TCRdb cannot be tested. Germline V CDR1 and CDR2: SGDLS, YYNGEE. There are 14 residues in the CDR3. The CDR3 reads CASSVGQGNEKLFF.